The 32 T cell receptor beta chains in this list originate from one sample, sequenced in a study of T cell therapy after organ transplantation. Using immunoSEQ multiplex PCR, the repertoire was profiled, and TCRdb retains in-frame clones only, with some absent. The repertoire includes 44,000 or so clones, 94% of them detected once, and 3% to 3.5% sits in the top ten. No cognate antigen is known for these TCRs. Specimen: CD8+ T cells from blood, collected before autologous CMV-specific T cell therapy. The receptors were gathered from a human patient who had received a solid organ transplant and had CMV disease.

This clone was recorded once. This chain uses TRBV5-6 with TRBJ1-5, with TRBD1 matching 9 bases. CDR1 is SGHDT, CDR2 YYEEEE, per germline. The CDR3 sequence is 12 residues long. V shed 0 bases and J 12 bases; nucleotides not matched to a gene: 1. Here the CDR3 reads CASSLGTGDQHF. As DNA, the CDR3 is TGTGCCAGCAGCTTGGGGACAGGGGACCAGCATTTT. The full variable domain, completed using reference TRBV5-6 and TRBJ1-5, is DAGVTQSPTHLIKTRGQQVTLRCSPKSGHDTVSWYQQALGQGPQFIFQYYEEEERQRGNFPDRFSGHQFPNYSSELNVNALLLGDSALYLCASSLGTGDQHFGDGTRLSIL.

J is TRBJ1-5 and V is TRBV6-1, with 10 bases matching TRBD1. J lost 3 bases, V lost 0 bases, and 8 bases had no gene match. The CDR3 covers 18 residues. Germline CDR1 reads MNHNS; CDR2 reads SASEGT. The DNA of the CDR3 is TGTGCCAGCAGTGAAGCGACAGGGGGCGCGGGGTTCAATCAGCCCCAGCATTTT. It specifies CASSEATGGAGFNQPQHF.

The chain employs TRBV9 and TRBJ1-1, with D possibly matching TRBD1 (6 bases). Germline CDR1 SGDLS, CDR2 YYNGEE. The V end lost 4 bases, the J end lost 3 bases, and 13 bases lay between the germline ends. CDR3 length: 14 amino acids. The CDR3 DNA reads as TGTGCCAGCAGCACAGGGTCGGGGGACACTGAAGCTTTCTTT. It yields the protein CASSTGSGDTEAFF. The whole variable domain, filled in from reference TRBV9 and TRBJ1-1, reads DSGVTQTPKHLITATGQRVTLRCSPRSGDLSVYWYQQSLDQGLQFLIQYYNGEERAKGNILERFSAQQFPDLHSELNLSSLELGDSALYFCASSTGSGDTEAFFGQGTRLTVV.

This clone has more than one count but fewer than ten. The V call is TRBV4-1, the J call TRBJ1-5; the D gene is possibly TRBD1 (5 bases). This CDR3 has 16 residues. The V and J ends lost 0 bases and 11 bases respectively, with 20 bases between them. Germline V gene sequence: CDR1 MGHRA, CDR2 YSYEKL. The CDR3 spells CASSQDSTDRMEAQHF. The CDR3 DNA is TGCGCCAGCAGCCAAGATTCGACAGACCGTATGGAGGCCCAGCATTTT.

This clone has a single count. The chain uses TRBV19 and TRBJ1-2; D unresolved. V was clipped by 5 bases and J by 5 bases, with 12 bases between them. The CDR3 contains 13 residues. From germline, CDR1 is LNHDA and CDR2 SQIVND (reference sequence). CDR3 amino acids: CASSPFGLYGYTF. CDR3 nucleotides: TGTGCCAGTAGTCCCTTCGGACTATATGGCTACACCTTC.

V usage is TRBV9 and J usage is TRBJ2-3; D is ambiguous. The germline V and J ends were trimmed by 0 bases and 4 bases, with 15 bases remaining between them. The germline V gene encodes CDR1 SGDLS and CDR2 YYNGEE. This CDR3 has 16 residues. The DNA for the CDR3 is TGTGCCAGCAGCGTAGAGGGCGGCGGAAGGTCAGATACGCAGTATTTT. Protein sequence: CASSVEGGGRSDTQYF.

The chain carries TRBV5-1 and TRBJ2-2, with 7 nucleotides matching TRBD2. The germline gives CDR1 SGHRS, CDR2 YFSETQ. This CDR3 is built from 17 residues. Trimming at V came to 1 base and at J to 2 bases, leaving 8 bases not matched to a gene. The CDR3 sequence: CASSLMGGSPNTGELFF. Written as DNA, the CDR3 is TGCGCCAGCAGCTTGATGGGCGGGAGCCCTAACACCGGGGAGCTGTTTTTT.

V gene TRBV4-1 combines with J gene TRBJ1-5; possibly TRBD1 for D (6 bases). Germline CDR1 is MGHRA and CDR2 is YSYEKL. The CDR3 is 13 amino acids. V lost 1 base, J lost 6 bases, and 7 bases lay in between. CDR3 DNA: TGCGCCAGCAGCCAAGTAGGGGGTCAGCCCCAGCATTTT. Its translation is CASSQVGGQPQHF.

This chain links TRBV5-4 with TRBJ2-7; no clear D gene. In germline, CDR1 is SGHNT, CDR2 YYREEE (reference sequence). Deletions cut 0 bases from V and 5 bases from J, with 6 bases between. The CDR3 is 12 amino acids. The CDR3: CASSLDFNEQYF. The CDR3 nucleotides read TGTGCCAGCAGCTTGGATTTTAACGAGCAGTACTTC. Drawing the rest from reference TRBV5-4 and TRBJ2-7, the complete variable domain is ETGVTQSPTHLIKTRGQQVTLRCSSQSGHNTVSWYQQALGQGPQFIFQYYREEENGRGNFPPRFSGLQFPNYSSELNVNALELDDSALYLCASSLDFNEQYFGPGTRLTVT.

J is TRBJ2-3 and V is TRBV29-1; 8 bases agree with TRBD1. CDR1 SQVTM and CDR2 ANQGSEA come from the germline V gene. Trimming at V came to 6 bases and at J to 3 bases, leaving 14 bases not matched to a gene. CDR3 length: 16 residues. The DNA for the CDR3 is TGCAGCGTCGAGGGACAGGACGGACTGGGGACAGATACGCAGTATTTT. This sequence encodes CSVEGQDGLGTDTQYF.

This clone was counted a few times. The chain recombines TRBV6-5 with TRBJ2-7; D not certain. The germline gives CDR1 MNHEY, CDR2 SVGAGI. The CDR3 is made up of 14 amino acids. Trimming removed 2 bases from V and 2 bases from J, with 10 bases in between. The CDR3 DNA is TGTGCCAGCAGTTACGCGGAAGCTACCTACGAGCAGTACTTC. This translates into CASSYAEATYEQYF.

A single count supports this clone. This CDR3 is CASSFLAGAQETQYF. CDR3 nucleotides: TGTGCCAGCAGTTTCCTAGCGGGGGCCCAAGAGACCCAGTACTTC. The genes are TRBV6-5 and TRBJ2-5; 10 bases are a match to TRBD2. In germline, CDR1 is MNHEY, CDR2 SVGAGI. This CDR3 spans 15 amino acids. Trimming at V came to 4 bases and at J to 1 base, leaving 3 bases not matched to a gene.

CDR3 in DNA: TGTGCCAGCAGGGCTAGCGCTTCCAACACCGGGGAGCTGTTTTTT. The encoded protein is CASRASASNTGELFF. This chain links TRBV6-5 with TRBJ2-2, with a weak D call TRBD2 (6 bases). Germline V CDR1 and CDR2: MNHEY, SVGAGI. V lost 6 bases and J 2 bases, leaving 13 bases between the germline ends. The CDR3 is 15 amino acids.

The V call is TRBV6-1, the J call TRBJ1-5; D uncertain. V was pared by 0 bases and J by 0 bases, with 6 bases between. Germline lookup yields CDR1 MNHNS and CDR2 SASEGT. The CDR3 extends over 15 amino acids. CDR3 sequence (DNA): TGTGCCAGCAGTGAAGCTGTTTTTAGCAATCAGCCCCAGCATTTT. Translating gives CASSEAVFSNQPQHF.

The V call is TRBV11-2, the J call TRBJ2-5, with 15 bases that match TRBD2. Germline V CDR1 and CDR2: SGHAT, FQNNGV. The CDR3 is 17 residues long. V dropped 4 bases and J dropped 2; count of bases not matched to a gene: 5. The CDR3 DNA reads TGTGCCAGCAGCTCGGGACTAGCGGGAGGCGGACAAGAGACCCAGTACTTC. Protein sequence: CASSSGLAGGGQETQYF. Variable domain in full (rest from reference TRBV11-2 and TRBJ2-5): EAGVAQSPRYKIIEKRQSVAFWCNPISGHATLYWYQQILGQGPKLLIQFQNNGVVDDSQLPKDRFSAERLKGVDSTLKIQPAKLEDSAVYLCASSSGLAGGGQETQYFGPGTRLLVL.

This chain uses TRBV7-8 with TRBJ2-7; tentative D call: TRBD1 (5 bases). Germline CDR1 SGHVS, CDR2 FQNEAQ. V gave up 4 bases and J gave up 0 bases, with 13 bases separating them. The CDR3 is made up of 15 amino acids. The CDR3 DNA reads TGTGCCAGCAGCTGGGCGACAGCTAGCTCCTACGAGCAGTACTTC. This codes for CASSWATASSYEQYF.

The chain couples TRBV5-1 to TRBJ1-1; D call uncertain. The V and J ends lost 0 bases and 0 bases respectively, with 6 bases between them. The CDR3 is made up of 14 amino acids. Per the germline V gene, CDR1 is SGHRS and CDR2 is YFSETQ. CDR3 region: CASSLVSLNTEAFF. In DNA, the CDR3 is TGCGCCAGCAGCTTGGTCAGTTTGAACACTGAAGCTTTCTTT. Combining the CDR3 with reference TRBV5-1 and TRBJ1-1 gives the whole variable domain KAGVTQTPRYLIKTRGQQVTLSCSPISGHRSVSWYQQTPGQGLQFLFEYFSETQRNKGNFPGRFSGRQFSNSRSEMNVSTLELGDSALYLCASSLVSLNTEAFFGQGTRLTVV.

The chain is built from TRBV6-1 and TRBJ2-5, with D perhaps matching TRBD1 (6 bases). Germline CDR1 reads MNHNS; CDR2 reads SASEGT. V lost 3 bases to trimming and J lost 2 bases, with 10 bases between them. The CDR3 length is 14 residues. CDR3 coding DNA: TGTGCCAGCAGTGATATGACAGGTCAAGAGACCCAGTACTTC. This sequence encodes CASSDMTGQETQYF.

The V call is TRBV4-3, the J call TRBJ2-1, with a weak D call TRBD2 (6 bases). V was trimmed by 2 bases and J by 9 bases, leaving 20 bases between them. CDR3 length: 16 amino acids. Germline V CDR1 and CDR2: LGHNA, YSLEER. DNA of the CDR3: TGCGCCAGCAGCCAAAAACCGGACTACCCACTCGGTGAGCAGTTCTTC. It codes for CASSQKPDYPLGEQFF.

In this sample, this clone turned up once. The chain joins TRBV7-8 to TRBJ1-5, with 7 nucleotides matching TRBD1. J was trimmed by 6 bases and V by 1 base; bases with no gene match: 6. This CDR3 is built from 15 residues. Germline V gene sequence: CDR1 SGHVS, CDR2 FQNEAQ. The CDR3 nucleotides read TGTGCCAGCAGCTTAGAGACAGGGCCGGGTCAGCCCCAGCATTTT. Its protein is CASSLETGPGQPQHF.

V and J are TRBV7-3 and TRBJ1-1; D is unresolved. Germline V lookup: CDR1 SGHTA, CDR2 FQGTGA. V lost 2 bases, J lost 1 base, and 11 bases lay in between. There are 15 residues in the CDR3. The CDR3: CASSLGYPGNTEAFF. DNA for the CDR3: TGTGCCAGCAGCTTAGGGTACCCGGGGAACACTGAAGCTTTCTTT.

The chain has TRBV25-1 and TRBJ1-4, with 8 bases fitting TRBD1. V was pared by 2 bases and J by 8 bases, with 4 bases of the junction left unmatched. The CDR3 consists of 14 residues. Germline CDR1 is MGHDK and CDR2 is SYGVNS. In DNA, the CDR3 is TGTGCCAGCAGTGAAACAGGGGGAGAGGAAAAACTGTTTTTT. Protein: CASSETGGEEKLFF. Based on the CDR3 plus reference TRBV25-1 and TRBJ1-4, the full variable domain is EADIYQTPRYLVIGTGKKITLECSQTMGHDKMYWYQQDPGMELHLIHYSYGVNSTEKGDLSSESTVSRIRTEHFPLTLESARPSHTSQYLCASSETGGEEKLFFGSGTQLSVL.

This clone appeared once. The chain employs TRBV19 and TRBJ1-4, with D perhaps TRBD1 (6 bases). Per the germline V gene, CDR1 is LNHDA and CDR2 is SQIVND (reference sequence). The CDR3 is 13 amino acids. V lost 5 bases to trimming and J lost 8 bases, with 12 bases between them. CDR3: CASSWDITEKLFF. CDR3 nucleotides: TGTGCCAGTAGTTGGGACATCACGGAAAAACTGTTTTTT. The full variable domain, rest sourced from reference TRBV19 and TRBJ1-4, is DGGITQSPKYLFRKEGQNVTLSCEQNLNHDAMYWYRQDPGQGLRLIYYSQIVNDFQKGDIAEGYSVSREKKESFPLTVTSAQKNPTAFYLCASSWDITEKLFFGSGTQLSVL.

The V call is TRBV10-3, the J call TRBJ2-1; TRBD2 matches 10 bases. Germline CDR1 reads ENHRY; CDR2 reads SYGVKD. V was pared by 0 bases and J by 5 bases, with 4 bases of the junction left unmatched. CDR3 length: 16 amino acids. DNA for the CDR3: TGTGCCATCAGTGAGTCTAGCGGGAGGTTTGACAATGAGCAGTTCTTC. Encoded protein: CAISESSGRFDNEQFF.

The J gene is TRBJ2-7, the V gene TRBV4-3; TRBD2 is a possible D gene (6 bases). Germline V gene data show CDR1 as LGHNA and CDR2 as YSLEER. The CDR3 loop spans 17 amino acids. V shed 0 bases and J shed 1 base, with 16 bases lying between them. The CDR3 sequence is CASSQDTHVGGSYEQYF. In DNA, the CDR3 is TGCGCCAGCAGCCAAGACACCCACGTGGGGGGATCCTACGAGCAGTACTTC.

This chain links TRBV27 with TRBJ2-2; 9 nucleotides line up with TRBD2. The V and J ends lost 3 bases and 5 bases, in that order; junction bases with no gene match: 7. CDR1 MNHEY and CDR2 SMNVEV come from the germline V gene (reference sequence). This CDR3 comprises 16 residues. CDR3 amino acids: CASSLVREGPTGELFF. Written as DNA, the CDR3 is TGTGCCAGCAGTTTGGTGCGGGAGGGCCCTACCGGGGAGCTGTTTTTT.

The V and J genes are TRBV7-3 and TRBJ1-2, with D unresolved. The ends were cut back, 3 bases at V and 5 bases at J, with 16 bases in the middle. This CDR3 is built from 15 residues. CDR1 and CDR2 (germline): SGHTA, FQGTGA. CDR3 amino acids: CASSFRRRRHYGYTF. The CDR3 DNA is TGTGCCAGCAGCTTTCGTCGCAGGAGGCATTATGGCTACACCTTC. The entire variable domain, with the rest obtained from reference TRBV7-3 and TRBJ1-2, is as follows: GAGVSQTPSNKVTEKGKYVELRCDPISGHTALYWYRQSLGQGPEFLIYFQGTGAADDSGLPNDRFFAVRPEGSVSTLKIQRTERGDSAVYLCASSFRRRRHYGYTFGSGTRLTVV.

The V call is TRBV6-5, the J call TRBJ2-1, with 12 bases that match TRBD2. CDR3 length: 14 amino acids. V gave up 6 bases and J gave up 10 bases; unmatched junction bases: 7. Germline assignment: CDR1 MNHEY and CDR2 SVGAGI. The CDR3 here is CASSQGGLAGEQFF. CDR3 DNA: TGTGCCAGCAGCCAGGGTGGACTAGCGGGGGAGCAGTTCTTC.

The chain uses TRBV19 and TRBJ1-2; no definite D call. Trimming left V 7 bases short and J 7 bases short, with 10 bases between. From germline, CDR1 is LNHDA and CDR2 SQIVND (reference sequence). The CDR3 spans 11 residues. As DNA, the CDR3 is TGTGCCAGTACCCCCGGTCTTGGCTACACCTTC. It specifies CASTPGLGYTF.

The gene calls are TRBV5-6 and TRBJ2-1, with a tentative D call TRBD2 (5 bases). The ends were cut back, 2 bases at V and 7 bases at J, with 25 bases in the middle. CDR3 size: 18 residues. CDR1 and CDR2 (germline): SGHDT, YYEEEE. DNA of the CDR3: TGTGCCAGCAGCTTCCGGGCCCAAGCGTGGGAGAGTAAGAATGAGCAGTTCTTC. Translation gives CASSFRAQAWESKNEQFF.

The count of this clone is one. The V and J genes are TRBV9 and TRBJ2-7, with 11 nucleotides matching TRBD2. The V segment lost 0 bases and the J segment 6 bases; nucleotides outside the gene matches: 2. The CDR3 is 14 residues long. Looked up from germline, CDR1 is SGDLS and CDR2 is YYNGEE. The CDR3 DNA is TGTGCCAGCAGCGTAGGTAGCGGGAGGGCCGAGCAGTACTTC. Translating it yields CASSVGSGRAEQYF.

This chain links TRBV30 with TRBJ1-1, with D hard to call. Trimming cost V 0 bases and J 8 bases, with 10 bases left between them. CDR3 length equals 12 residues. Germline V CDR1 and CDR2: GTSNPN, SVGIG (reference sequence). The CDR3 reads CAWSVLPAEAFF. The DNA for the CDR3 is TGTGCCTGGAGTGTACTACCGGCAGAAGCTTTCTTT.